Shown below are 5 T cell receptor beta chains from a single sample sequenced in a study of early stage breast cancer tumors (dated by TCRdb to about 2017). Library creation used the immunoSEQ multiplex PCR assay. TCRdb took over this immuneACCESS table, retaining in-frame rearrangements with V and J assigned. Such tables are incomplete; in checked studies, under half of the missing clones stem from an unresolved V gene, and the remainder is unexplained. For this sample there are approximately 8,000 clones; about 80% appear just once. The top ten clonotypes cover 8.5% to 9% of the sample. The specimen was normal breast tissue next to the tumor. These receptors all stem from a person between 60 and 69 years old with breast cancer.

The chain uses TRBV6-6 and TRBJ2-2, with TRBD1 matching over 10 bases. V shed 4 bases and J 3 bases; nucleotides not matched to a gene: 2. CDR1 MNHNY and CDR2 SVGAGI come from the germline V gene (reference sequence). The CDR3 length is 15 residues. The CDR3 nucleotides read TGTGCCAGCAGTTGGACAGGGGGAGACACCGGGGAGCTGTTTTTT. It translates to CASSWTGGDTGELFF.

The rearrangement links TRBV6-1 to TRBJ2-2; 7 bases agree with TRBD1. V shed 3 bases, J shed 6 bases, and the junction held 4 bases outside the gene matches. The CDR3 extends over 14 amino acids. The germline gives CDR1 MNHNS, CDR2 SASEGT. DNA for the CDR3: TGTGCCAGCAGTGAGACAGGGCATGCCGGGGAGCTGTTTTTT. Residues: CASSETGHAGELFF.

V gene TRBV5-1 combines with J gene TRBJ2-3; 9 positions agree with TRBD2. The length of the CDR3 is 14 residues. Germline lookup yields CDR1 SGHRS and CDR2 YFSETQ. The V gene end was trimmed by 10 bases and the J gene end by 2 bases; junction bases not matched to a gene: 8. The chain's CDR3 is CAGKRGDITDTQYF. CDR3 sequence (DNA): TGCGCCGGAAAGCGGGGGGATATCACAGATACGCAGTATTTT.

The chain couples TRBV5-5 to TRBJ1-5; the D gene is possibly TRBD1 (6 bases). V shed 0 bases and J shed 0 bases, with 7 bases lying between them. This CDR3 comprises 15 residues. CDR1 and CDR2 from the germline V gene are SGHKS and YYEKEE (reference sequence). The CDR3 DNA reads as TGTGCCAGCAGCTTGGAGGGGGTTAGCAATCAGCCCCAGCATTTT. Protein product: CASSLEGVSNQPQHF.

This rearrangement joins TRBV4-2 to TRBJ2-7; unclear D gene. The germline V gene has CDR1 LGHNA and CDR2 YNFKEQ. Deletions cut 0 bases from V and 4 bases from J, with 22 bases between. The CDR3 contains 18 residues. CDR3 sequence (DNA): TGTGCCAGCAGCCAAGAAACCTTCGCTGGAGTTGGGCCTTACGAGCAGTACTTC. Its translation is CASSQETFAGVGPYEQYF.